This T cell receptor (beta chain) originates from a study of T cell responses to AZD1222 COVID-19 vaccine. Clones were read by immunoSEQ multiplex PCR, and TCRdb kept only the in-frame ones, dropping some. This table holds around 140,000 clones, 80% to 95% found once. This CDR3 has 16 amino acids. CDR1 is MGHDK, CDR2 SYGVNS, per germline. Trimming took 1 base from V and 4 from J; bases not matched to a gene: 2. This chain connects TRBV25-1 to TRBJ2-1; TRBD2 matches 12 bases. The clonotype originates from an adult who received the AZD1222 COVID-19 vaccine. This specimen consisted of peripheral blood, obtained 28 days after the second AZD1222 dose. DNA for the CDR3: TGTGCCAGCAGTGAATTGGGGACTAGCGGGTACAATGAGCAGTTCTTC. Its protein product is CASSELGTSGYNEQFF.